This record looks at one T cell receptor (beta chain) sequence and its context. Its antigen is still unknown. Base quality data are lacking; no much larger clone is found one base away. The collaborating institutions used their own protocols to collect whole blood in K2EDTA tubes. Collaborator samples were shipped for TCRbeta analysis as frozen whole blood, isolated PBMCs, or DNA extracted from either sample type. TCRbeta CDR3 regions were amplified from genomic DNA by means of the immunoSEQ Assay, a bias-controlled multiplex PCR. The original methods were these. The number of nucleated cells in each sample was estimated from the amplification of reference gene primers within the assay. Sequence reads were collapsed and filtered to measure the absolute abundance of every unique TCRbeta CDR3 rearrangement. For each sample, productive Simpson clonality was calculated as the square root of Simpson's diversity index across productive rearrangements. TCRdb provides this immuneACCESS table in a form limited to in-frame rearrangements. Some clones are lacking; in checked studies, under half of them reflect an unresolved V gene, and why the rest are absent is not known. D and trimming come from the DNA, and the V and J calls and clone size come from that table. This sample holds 200,000 to 250,000 clones; roughly 84% were observed only once. The ten largest clones add up to approximately 4% of the sample.

Looking up the germline V gene yields CDR1 SNHLY and CDR2 FYNNEI. Including cysteine and phenylalanine, the CDR3 has 15 amino acids. Only CDR3 DNA remains: 45 bases, in frame from the first base. V lost 6 bases and J lost 3 bases; the stretch between them is 15 bases long. This sample was included in a study of blood T cell repertoires in COVID-19 (TCRdb year 2020). Study-wide context: The collaborator samples originated in the United States, Italy and Spain and spanned the acute and convalescent phases of COVID-19. The material from the prospective study consisted of cDNA or gDNA derived from T cells, B-cell-depleted T cells, or PBMCs. The dataset comprised deeply sampled blood TCRbeta repertoires from subjects exposed to, actively infected with, or recovered from COVID-19. Samples were obtained from the ongoing ImmuneRACE study (first 160 participants) and from roughly 1,300 subjects provided by 6 global collaborators. The repertoires were released in a freely available public database intended as a resource for research on the immune response to SARS-CoV-2. HLA class I and class II types, where available, came from metadata supplied by the sample provider rather than from assay-based typing. Sample metadata almost always included a de-identified subject ID, COVID-19 status, age in years and sex.

Study-wide findings and limitations: The quantity of clinical and demographic metadata differed by source and by participant and was supplied without curation.

The receptor's source is a woman aged 40 to 50 with active or convalescent COVID-19. Input material: peripheral blood. The rearrangement combines TRBV2 with TRBJ1-5; tentative D gene TRBD1, with 6 bases matching. The nucleotide sequence reads TGTGCCAGCAGGAAAACAGGGCATGACAATCAGCCCCAGCATTTT. Its coded protein is CASRKTGHDNQPQHF.